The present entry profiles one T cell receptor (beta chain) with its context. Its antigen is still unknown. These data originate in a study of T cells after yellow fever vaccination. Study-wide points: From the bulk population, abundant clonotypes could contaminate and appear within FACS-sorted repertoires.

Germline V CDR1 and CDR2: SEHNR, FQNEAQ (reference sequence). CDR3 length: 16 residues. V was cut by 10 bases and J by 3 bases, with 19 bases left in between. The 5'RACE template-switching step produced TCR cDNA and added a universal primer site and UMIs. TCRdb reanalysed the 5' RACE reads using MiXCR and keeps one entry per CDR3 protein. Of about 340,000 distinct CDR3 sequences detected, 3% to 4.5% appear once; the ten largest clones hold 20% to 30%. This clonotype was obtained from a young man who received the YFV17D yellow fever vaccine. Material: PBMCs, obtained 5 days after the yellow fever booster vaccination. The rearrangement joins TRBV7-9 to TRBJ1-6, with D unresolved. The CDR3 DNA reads TGTGCCACCTCCCCCAGCGAGGTCCTCTATAATTCACCCCTCCACTTT. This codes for CATSPSEVLYNSPLHF. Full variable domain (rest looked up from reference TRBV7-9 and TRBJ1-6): DTGVSQNPRHKITKRGQNVTFRCDPISEHNRLYWYRQTLGQGPEFLTYFQNEAQLEKSRLLSDRFSAERPKGSFSTLEIQRTEQGDSAMYLCATSPSEVLYNSPLHFGNGTRLTVT.